This entry features one T cell receptor (beta chain) sequence. Its target is not known. These data originate in a study of T-cell reconstitution after alpha-beta-depleted transplantation in children. Study observations and caveats: Several hundred expanded graft clones reportedly supplied alpha-beta T cells about two months after transplant. T-cell numbers and diversity, one year after transplant, stemmed largely from T cells that were newly produced. The study traced high day-60 TCRbeta diversity in some patients to surviving recipient T cells and thymic progenitors.

Preparing the TCRbeta library involved the use of unique molecular identifiers. One entry per CDR3 protein, called by TCRdb with MiXCR from the PCR reads. Of 220,000 or so distinct CDR3 sequences listed, roughly 7.7% are singletons. The sequence was obtained from a male patient aged 10 to 17 who had a stem cell transplant for acute lymphoblastic leukemia, so the T cells may come from the graft donor. This sample comprised PBMCs, mostly from graft donor cells, obtained 180 days after TCRalphabeta/CD19-depleted stem cell transplant.

CDR3 in amino acids: CASRHDRGKTEAFF. Written as DNA, the CDR3 is TGTGCCAGTAGACATGACAGGGGAAAAACTGAAGCTTTCTTT. The chain couples TRBV19 to TRBJ1-1, with 8 bases that match TRBD1. Germline V gene data show CDR1 as LNHDA and CDR2 as SQIVND (reference sequence). V dropped 6 bases and J dropped 5; count of bases not matched to a gene: 8. The CDR3 consists of 14 residues. Full variable domain (remainder filled in from reference TRBV19 and TRBJ1-1): DGGITQSPKYLFRKEGQNVTLSCEQNLNHDAMYWYRQDPGQGLRLIYYSQIVNDFQKGDIAEGYSVSREKKESFPLTVTSAQKNPTAFYLCASRHDRGKTEAFFGQGTRLTVV.